Presented here are 27 T cell receptor beta chains from one specimen sequenced in a study of blood T cells in healthy people across ages. Using a J-beta primer mix together with a sample-barcoded 5' primer, a second PCR was run for roughly 7 to 11 cycles. MiXCR, run by TCRdb on the 5' RACE reads, gives a single entry per CDR3 protein. The data show approximately 1.5 million distinct CDR3 sequences, roughly 30% seen once. Material: blood. Source of these receptors: a woman aged 25 to 39 in good health.

The CDR3 reads CASSPGTSRTGTQYF. Written as DNA, the CDR3 is TGTGCCAGCAGTCCCGGGACTAGCCGGACAGGGACCCAGTACTTC. The chain uses TRBV6-5 and TRBJ2-5, with 9 positions matching TRBD2. Trimming at V came to 5 bases and at J to 7 bases, leaving 11 bases not matched to a gene. Germline loops: CDR1 MNHEY, CDR2 SVGAGI. There are 15 residues in the CDR3.

This clonotype was seen many times. The chain recombines TRBV3-1 with TRBJ2-5; maybe TRBD1 (6 bases). Trimming left V 1 base short and J 5 bases short, with 11 bases between. Germline loops: CDR1 LGHDT, CDR2 YNNKEL (reference sequence). The CDR3 totals 14 residues. The CDR3 DNA sequence: TGTGCCAGCAGCCAAGCTTCTCAGGGGGAGACCCAGTACTTC. Translation: CASSQASQGETQYF.

This chain joins TRBV5-4 and TRBJ2-3, with D perhaps TRBD2 (6 bases). The CDR3 loop spans 14 amino acids. Trimming stripped 4 bases from V and 6 bases from J, with 15 bases between. Germline CDR1 is SGHNT and CDR2 is YYREEE (reference sequence). The CDR3 nucleotides are TGTGCCAGCAGCCTTGGGGGGTTACCGGATACGCAGTATTTT. Protein sequence: CASSLGGLPDTQYF.

This chain connects TRBV28 to TRBJ2-7, with TRBD2 as a possible D gene (6 bases). V gave up 2 bases and J gave up 9 bases, with 23 bases separating them. The CDR3 covers 16 residues. CDR1 MDHEN and CDR2 SYDVKM come from the germline V gene. CDR3 DNA: TGTGCCAGCAGTTTAGGCTACGGGGGAGGCACGGACGGGCAGTACTTC. The encoded protein is CASSLGYGGGTDGQYF.

This clonotype was seen just once. This chain connects TRBV28 to TRBJ1-3, with D possibly matching TRBD1 (6 bases). Between the trimmed V and J ends, which lost 5 bases and 1 base, there was a span of 12 bases. From germline, CDR1 is MDHEN and CDR2 SYDVKM. CDR3 size: 15 residues. CDR3 residues: CASSLRGGSGNTIYF. The CDR3 DNA sequence: TGTGCCAGCAGTCTCAGGGGAGGGTCTGGAAACACCATATATTTT.

This clonotype was counted many times. The rearrangement uses TRBV14 and TRBJ2-7; the match to TRBD2 covers 7 bases. The junction had 5 bases not matched to a gene; V was cut back by 4 bases and J by 5 bases. Germline loops: CDR1 SGHDN, CDR2 FVKESK. The CDR3 is made up of 13 amino acids. As DNA, the CDR3 is TGTGCCAGCAGCCGCCTGACTAGCAACGAGCAGTACTTC. This codes for CASSRLTSNEQYF. Together with reference TRBV14 and TRBJ2-7, the CDR3 gives the full variable domain: EAGVTQFPSHSVIEKGQTVTLRCDPISGHDNLYWYRRVMGKEIKFLLHFVKESKQDESGMPNNRFLAERTGGTYSTLKVQPAELEDSGVYFCASSRLTSNEQYFGPGTRLTVT.

The gene calls are TRBV20-1 and TRBJ2-3; 15 nucleotides align to TRBD2. With 3 bases clipped from V and 8 bases from J, the junction kept 9 bases outside the gene matches. The length of the CDR3 is 16 residues. Per germline, CDR1 DFQATT and CDR2 SNEGSKA (reference sequence). The CDR3 loop is CSASPGTSGGTGTQYF. The CDR3 DNA follows: TGCAGTGCTAGTCCCGGGACTAGCGGGGGGACCGGTACGCAGTATTTT.

This clonotype showed up just a few times. The chain combines TRBV5-1 with TRBJ1-1; D not certain. From germline, CDR1 is SGHRS and CDR2 YFSETQ. The V and J ends lost 8 bases and 7 bases respectively, with 18 bases between them. The CDR3 contains 13 residues. The CDR3 DNA reads as TGCGCCAGTTCGCTAACACCGGGAGATGAAGCTTTCTTT. This translates into CASSLTPGDEAFF.

This clonotype was counted only a few times. This chain uses TRBV27 with TRBJ1-6; 9 nucleotides align to TRBD1. This CDR3 is 13 amino acids long. The V gene end was trimmed by 7 bases and the J gene end by 9 bases; junction bases not matched to a gene: 4. The germline V gene encodes CDR1 MNHEY and CDR2 SMNVEV (reference sequence). CDR3 region: CASKGQGISPLHF. The CDR3 DNA reads TGTGCCAGCAAGGGACAGGGTATTTCACCCCTCCACTTT.

The CDR3 sequence is CASRRTGTDNYGYTF. The CDR3 region has the DNA TGTGCCAGTAGACGGACCGGGACAGATAACTATGGCTACACCTTC. The chain carries TRBV19 and TRBJ1-2, with TRBD1 matching 7 bases. Germline V gene data show CDR1 as LNHDA and CDR2 as SQIVND (reference sequence). CDR3 length equals 15 residues. V trimming: 6 bases; J trimming: 1 base; junction bases outside the gene matches: 8.

The CDR3 spells CASSQDHQAVPFF. The DNA of the CDR3 is TGTGCCAGCAGCCAAGATCACCAAGCCGTCCCGTTCTTC. The chain recombines TRBV3-1 with TRBJ2-1; no reliable D call. The CDR3 totals 13 residues. Germline V lookup: CDR1 LGHDT, CDR2 YNNKEL (reference sequence). The V end was cut by 0 bases, the J end by 15 bases, with 15 bases between.

The genes are TRBV18 and TRBJ1-4; no firm D call. The CDR3 loop spans 14 amino acids. In germline, CDR1 is KGHSH, CDR2 LQKENI. V was clipped by 0 bases and J by 6 bases, with 8 bases between them. Here the CDR3 reads CASSPPMRDEKLFF. The DNA of the CDR3 is TGTGCCAGCTCACCACCAATGCGGGATGAAAAACTGTTTTTT.

This clonotype was observed at least ten times. The chain couples TRBV5-1 to TRBJ2-3; the D gene is possibly TRBD2 (6 bases). The CDR3 is 17 amino acids. Germline-derived CDR1 and CDR2 are SGHRS and YFSETQ. Trimming took off 0 bases at V and 2 bases at J, with 16 bases between the two ends. In nucleotides, the CDR3 is TGCGCCAGCAGCTTGGGTTTACTAGCAACGCACACAGATACGCAGTATTTT. Its protein product is CASSLGLLATHTDTQYF.

The CDR3 bases are TGTGCCAGCAGTCAAGGGCTTCAGCCCCAGCATTTT. This codes for CASSQGLQPQHF. The chain has TRBV12-3 or TRBV12-4 and TRBJ1-5; D is uncertain. CDR3 length: 12 residues. V was cut by 5 bases and J by 6 bases, with 8 bases left in between.

On this clonotype itself: Relative to the germline gene, one junction end is altered; a read error may explain this. The rearrangement uses TRBV5-6 and TRBJ2-3, with D perhaps matching TRBD1 (5 bases). The CDR3 is 15 amino acids. Looked up from germline, CDR1 is SGHDT and CDR2 is YYEEEE. The CDR3 region is CAGSLNSRSTGTQYF. DNA for the CDR3: TGTGCCGGCAGCTTAAACAGCCGGAGCACAGGTACGCAGTATTTT.

This clonotype was seen a few times. The J gene is TRBJ1-2, the V gene TRBV14, with no clear D. V dropped 5 bases and J dropped 6 bases, with 13 bases sitting between them. The CDR3 runs 13 residues. Germline loops: CDR1 SGHDN, CDR2 FVKESK. CDR3 sequence (DNA): TGTGCCAGCAGCGACGGACGGTGGAATGGCTACACCTTC. This gives the protein CASSDGRWNGYTF.

The chain has TRBV20-1 and TRBJ2-2, with unresolved D. The CDR3 contains 15 residues. Germline values: CDR1 DFQATT, CDR2 SNEGSKA (reference sequence). V gave up 4 bases and J gave up 0 bases, with 12 bases separating them. The CDR3 here is CSATISMANTGELFF. As DNA, the CDR3 is TGCAGTGCTACAATATCCATGGCGAACACCGGGGAGCTGTTTTTT.

This clonotype came up a few times. The CDR3 DNA is TGCGCCAGCAGGGTCCGGGACAGACGTAATGAAAAACTGTTTTTT. This encodes CASRVRDRRNEKLFF. The V call is TRBV5-1, the J call TRBJ1-4; TRBD1 aligns across 7 bases. The length of the CDR3 is 15 residues. CDR1 is SGHRS, CDR2 YFSETQ, per germline. Trimming cost V 5 bases and J 4 bases; bases outside gene matches: 8.

This clonotype was counted between two and nine times. V and J are TRBV7-9 and TRBJ1-4; unclear D gene. Between the trimmed V and J ends, which lost 0 bases and 7 bases, there was a span of 6 bases. The CDR3 runs 13 residues. Per the germline V gene, CDR1 is SEHNR and CDR2 is FQNEAQ (reference sequence). CDR3: CASSLATGEKLFF. The CDR3 DNA reads as TGTGCCAGCAGCTTAGCAACTGGTGAAAAACTGTTTTTT.

In this sample, this clonotype turned up a few times. The CDR3 reads CATSDLHEQYF. Here the CDR3 DNA reads TGTGCCACCAGTGATTTGCACGAGCAGTACTTC. V gene TRBV24-1 combines with J gene TRBJ2-7, with D hard to call. This CDR3 is built from 11 residues. The V end lost 0 bases, the J end lost 5 bases, and 1 base lay between the germline ends. From germline, CDR1 is KGHDR and CDR2 SFDVKD.

The chain carries TRBV14 and TRBJ2-1, with 11 positions matching TRBD1. The length of the CDR3 is 18 residues. Germline trimming cut 2 bases from V and 1 base from J; bases unmatched to any gene: 7. Germline assignment: CDR1 SGHDN and CDR2 FVKESK. The CDR3 DNA reads as TGTGCCAGCAGCCAACCCGGGACAGGGGGAAATTCCTACAATGAGCAGTTCTTC. Its translation: CASSQPGTGGNSYNEQFF.

V and J are TRBV13 and TRBJ1-1; D is perhaps TRBD1 (6 bases). The CDR3 totals 11 residues. Trimming removed 6 bases at V and 8 bases at J, with 10 bases between. From germline, CDR1 is PRHDT and CDR2 FYEKMQ (reference sequence). The CDR3 protein is CASSSQGEAFF. The CDR3 DNA follows: TGTGCCAGCAGTTCCCAGGGGGAAGCTTTCTTT.

This clonotype was counted between two and nine times. The gene calls are TRBV6-1 and TRBJ2-1, with 10 bases lining up with TRBD1. Germline-derived CDR1 and CDR2 are MNHNS and SASEGT. This CDR3 has 16 residues. V shed 7 bases and J 0 bases; nucleotides not matched to a gene: 6. Here the CDR3 DNA reads TGTGCCAGCAAGGACAGGGGGTTCAGCTCCTACAATGAGCAGTTCTTC. Its translation: CASKDRGFSSYNEQFF.

This sequence joins TRBV10-3 and TRBJ2-1; TRBD2 matches 8 bases. CDR3 length: 16 amino acids. Germline V gives CDR1 ENHRY, CDR2 SYGVKD. With 2 bases clipped from V and 3 bases from J, the junction kept 6 bases outside the gene matches. Written as DNA, the CDR3 is TGTGCCATCAGTGAGATGACTAGCGCCCTCTACAATGAGCAGTTCTTC. It is translated as CAISEMTSALYNEQFF.

This clonotype showed up just a few times. V and J are TRBV7-8 and TRBJ2-7, with 7 bases aligning to TRBD2. Trimming removed 5 bases from V and 5 bases from J; junction bases left unmatched: 21. Germline V lookup: CDR1 SGHVS, CDR2 FQNEAQ. The CDR3 contains 18 residues. This CDR3 is CASSPRTGPRGRRNEQYF. CDR3 nucleotide sequence: TGTGCCAGCAGCCCGCGGACTGGGCCTCGCGGGAGAAGGAACGAGCAGTACTTC.

This clonotype was found a few times. The V and J genes are TRBV7-6 and TRBJ2-7, with D hard to call. In germline, CDR1 is SGHVS, CDR2 FNYEAQ. With 1 base removed from V and 2 bases from J, the gap between germline ends came to 9 bases. The CDR3 totals 14 residues. The CDR3 coding sequence is TGTGCCAGCAGCTTAGGTCCTGAAGCCTACGAGCAGTACTTC. Encoded protein: CASSLGPEAYEQYF.

The chain combines TRBV7-9 with TRBJ2-1; 7 positions match TRBD2. V gave up 3 bases and J gave up 8 bases; unmatched junction bases: 7. Germline-derived CDR1 and CDR2 are SEHNR and FQNEAQ (reference sequence). The CDR3 consists of 14 residues. CDR3 nucleotides: TGTGCCAGCAGCTTCCTAGCGGCTTCGGATGAGCAGTTCTTC. Translating gives CASSFLAASDEQFF.